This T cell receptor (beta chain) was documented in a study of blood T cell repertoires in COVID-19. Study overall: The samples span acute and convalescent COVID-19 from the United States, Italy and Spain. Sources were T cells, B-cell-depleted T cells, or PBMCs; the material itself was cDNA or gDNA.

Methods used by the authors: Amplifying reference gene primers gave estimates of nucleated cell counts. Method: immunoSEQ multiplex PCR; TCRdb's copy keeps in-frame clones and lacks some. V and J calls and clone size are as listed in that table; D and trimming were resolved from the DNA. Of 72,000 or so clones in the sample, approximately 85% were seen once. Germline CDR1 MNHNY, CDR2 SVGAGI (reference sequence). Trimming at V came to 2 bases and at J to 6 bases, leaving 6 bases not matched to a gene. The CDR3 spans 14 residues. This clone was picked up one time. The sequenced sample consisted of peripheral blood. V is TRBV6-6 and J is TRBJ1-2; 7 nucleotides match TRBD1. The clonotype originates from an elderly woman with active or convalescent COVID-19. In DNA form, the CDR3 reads TGTGCCAGCAGTTACCCGAACAGGGGCGATGGCTACACCTTC. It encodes CASSYPNRGDGYTF.